The 5 T cell receptor beta chains below come from one sample, sequenced in a study of Graves' ophthalmopathy and Graves' hyperthyroidism. RNA transcripts were the template, and TCR beta CDR3 regions were amplified from them. First-round RT-PCR with HTBI primers preceded a second-round multiplex PCR. TCRdb reprocessed the multiplex PCR reads with MiXCR, giving one entry per CDR3 protein. The sample has over a million distinct CDR3 sequences, approximately 35% seen once. Sequencing input: peripheral blood or thyroid tissue (not recorded which). These receptor sequences come from an adult man with Graves' hyperthyroidism.

This clonotype was seen a few times. A much more abundant neighbour one base away suggests this may be a read error. This chain joins TRBV2 and TRBJ1-2; weak D call: TRBD1 (6 bases). This CDR3 is 15 amino acids long. Per germline, CDR1 SNHLY and CDR2 FYNNEI. V was cut by 6 bases and J by 1 base, with 15 bases left in between. The CDR3 loop is CASSRSTGNNYGYTF. The CDR3 DNA reads TGTGCCAGCAGCCGATCGACAGGAAATAACTATGGCTACACCTTC.

About this clonotype itself: The junction differs from germline at one of its ends, possibly a read error. J is TRBJ2-7 and V is TRBV10-3, with 8 bases that match TRBD1. The CDR3 has 15 residues. CDR1 ENHRY and CDR2 SYGVKD come from the germline V gene. The CDR3 reads CAITEDTGGTGELYF. The CDR3 region has the DNA TGTGCCATCACCGAGGACACAGGGGGTACCGGGGAGCTGTACTTC.

In regard to this clonotype: This may be a read error, as it is one base from a much larger clone. The chain employs TRBV19 and TRBJ1-2, with a weak D call TRBD1 (5 bases). CDR3 size: 13 residues. Germline CDR1 is LNHDA and CDR2 is SQIVND (reference sequence). Trimming cost V 11 bases and J 4 bases, with 17 bases left between them. As DNA, the CDR3 is TGTGCCGGTAACTACACTGGGGGCTATGGCTACACCTTC. Translated: CAGNYTGGYGYTF.

The chain uses TRBV10-3 and TRBJ1-3, with 9 positions matching TRBD1. In germline, CDR1 is ENHRY, CDR2 SYGVKD. V dropped 7 bases and J dropped 4; count of bases not matched to a gene: 5. The CDR3 has 14 amino acids. CDR3 sequence: CAINVDRGGNTIYF. CDR3 sequence (DNA): TGTGCCATCAATGTGGACAGGGGCGGAAACACCATATATTTT.

This clonotype was counted only a few times. The chain is built from TRBV6-6 and TRBJ2-5, with no clear D. CDR1 is MNHNY and CDR2 is SVGAGI in the germline V gene (reference sequence). V was cut by 0 bases and J by 3 bases, with 14 bases left in between. The CDR3 runs 16 residues. CDR3 in DNA: TGTGCCAGCAGTTACTCGGAACCGACCGCCAAAGAGACCCAGTACTTC. It specifies CASSYSEPTAKETQYF.